The rows below give T cell receptor beta chains drawn from one sample of a study of T cell repertoires in cytomegalovirus infection. TCRdb independently ran MiXCR on the reads; one entry per CDR3 protein. The repertoire consists of roughly 87,000 distinct CDR3 sequences, with 25% to 35% occurring once and the leading ten covering over 60%. Which antigens these TCRs recognize remains unknown. The specimen comprised CD8+ T cells from cultured PBMCs, sampled from culture after CMV antigen stimulation. The receptors stem from a human donor in good health (CMV status not recorded). Some clones in this sample may be carry-over from other donors' samples. Each CDR3 is given with its conserved first and last residue. The order of the fields is clone size, D gene, J gene, V gene, CDR3 protein, CDR3 DNA. D genes are given only for firm matches. Rows give clone size only sometimes, using once, few, many, or a class for an expanded clone.

-	TRBD1	TRBJ1-5	TRBV12-3/TRBV12-4	CASSIGTGLDQPQHF	TGTGCCAGCAGCATAGGGACAGGGTTGGATCAGCCCCAGCATTTT
-	TRBD1	TRBJ2-7	TRBV5-4	CASSLVGGPEQYF	TGTGCCAGCAGCTTGGTAGGGGGCCCCGAGCAGTACTTC
-	TRBD1	TRBJ1-5	TRBV19	CASSIEGQVWSDQPQHF	TGTGCCAGTAGTATAGAGGGACAGGTTTGGAGCGATCAGCCCCAGCATTTT
-	-	TRBJ2-7	TRBV6-6	CASSYQKGYEQYF	TGTGCCAGCAGTTACCAAAAAGGGTACGAGCAGTACTTC
many	-	TRBJ2-7	TRBV27	CASTPGYRVGEQYF	TGTGCCAGCACCCCGGGGTACAGGGTGGGGGAGCAGTACTTC
-	-	TRBJ1-3	TRBV9	CASSAQAISGNTIYF	TGTGCCAGCAGCGCACAGGCGATCTCTGGAAACACCATATATTTT
many	TRBD2	TRBJ2-1	TRBV6-1	CASTDSPSGGDNEQFF	TGTGCCAGCACCGACTCCCCTAGCGGGGGAGACAATGAGCAGTTCTTC
many	TRBD2	TRBJ2-1	TRBV7-6	CASSLGGGYNEQFF	TGTGCCAGCAGCTTAGGGGGGGGATACAATGAGCAGTTCTTC
many	-	TRBJ1-6	TRBV6-6	CASSYRQGRNSPLHF	TGTGCCAGCAGTTACAGGCAGGGACGTAATTCACCCCTCCACTTT
once	-	TRBJ1-1	TRBV20-1	CGARDLGGWENTEAFF	TGCGGTGCTAGAGATCTCGGGGGCTGGGAGAACACTGAAGCTTTCTTT
-	-	TRBJ1-2	TRBV6-8	CASSYRGLYGYTF	TGTGCCAGCAGTTACAGGGGACTCTATGGCTACACCTTC
many	TRBD2	TRBJ2-5	TRBV7-9	CASSSVVGGETQYF	TGTGCCAGCAGCTCCGTGGTGGGAGGGGAGACCCAGTACTTC
-	TRBD1	TRBJ1-1	TRBV12-3/TRBV12-4	CASSRQGSTEAFF	TGTGCCAGCAGTCGACAGGGGAGCACTGAAGCTTTCTTT
-	-	TRBJ2-1	TRBV9	CASSPYSEQFF	TGTGCCAGCAGCCCCTACAGTGAGCAGTTCTTC
-	-	TRBJ1-1	TRBV19	CASTVGSTEAFF	TGTGCCAGTACCGTAGGGAGCACTGAAGCTTTCTTT
-	-	TRBJ1-1	TRBV5-1	CASSLSLGGNTEAFF	TGCGCCAGCAGCTTGAGCCTAGGAGGTAACACTGAAGCTTTCTTT
many	-	TRBJ2-7	TRBV12-3/TRBV12-4	CASTSVSPYEQYF	TGTGCCAGCACCTCTGTAAGCCCCTACGAGCAGTACTTC
-	TRBD2	TRBJ2-5	TRBV7-9	CASSLPPGGFQETQYF	TGTGCCAGCAGCCTCCCCCCGGGGGGATTCCAAGAGACCCAGTACTTC
few	TRBD1	TRBJ2-1	TRBV27	CASSTNRGLNEQFF	TGTGCCAGCAGTACAAACAGGGGGCTTAATGAGCAGTTCTTC
-	-	TRBJ2-5	TRBV5-4	CASSLALKRETQYF	TGTGCCAGCAGCTTGGCCCTGAAAAGGGAGACCCAGTACTTC
-	TRBD1	TRBJ1-2	TRBV2	CASRESTGTAYYGYTF	TGTGCCAGCAGGGAGAGCACCGGGACAGCATACTATGGCTACACCTTC
few	-	TRBJ1-3	TRBV15	CATSRDSAVDSGNTIYF	TGTGCCACCAGCAGAGATTCGGCGGTAGACTCTGGAAACACCATATATTTT
-	TRBD1	TRBJ1-1	TRBV13	CASSSRTGLAEAFF	TGTGCCAGCAGCTCCCGGACAGGACTTGCTGAAGCTTTCTTT
-	-	TRBJ1-1	TRBV19	CASSIEGNTEAFF	TGTGCCAGTAGTATAGAGGGGAACACTGAAGCTTTCTTT
few	-	TRBJ2-1	TRBV11-2	CASSQGGGPYNEQFF	TGTGCCAGCAGCCAGGGGGGGGGACCGTACAATGAGCAGTTCTTC
-	TRBD1	TRBJ1-1	TRBV27	CASSFSTGTSEAFF	TGTGCCAGCAGTTTCTCGACAGGGACCTCTGAAGCTTTCTTT
few	TRBD1	TRBJ1-1	TRBV4-2	CASSHRRGENTEAFF	TGTGCCAGCAGCCACCGCAGGGGGGAGAACACTGAAGCTTTCTTT
few	-	TRBJ2-7	TRBV7-8	CASSPGDSPYEQYF	TGTGCCAGCAGCCCTGGGGACTCCCCCTACGAGCAGTACTTC
many	-	TRBJ2-7	TRBV28	CASSPPGYEQYF	TGTGCCAGCAGCCCCCCGGGATACGAGCAGTACTTC
-	-	TRBJ1-1	TRBV19	CASSTPAGVNTEAFF	TGTGCCAGTAGTACCCCCGCCGGCGTCAACACTGAAGCTTTCTTT
-	TRBD2	TRBJ2-2	TRBV6-4	CASSELAGHVTGELFF	TGTGCCAGCAGTGAACTAGCGGGGCACGTAACCGGGGAGCTGTTTTTT
-	-	TRBJ2-7	TRBV28	CASSTPLRLSFEQYF	TGTGCCAGCAGCACCCCGTTAAGGCTAAGCTTCGAGCAGTACTTC